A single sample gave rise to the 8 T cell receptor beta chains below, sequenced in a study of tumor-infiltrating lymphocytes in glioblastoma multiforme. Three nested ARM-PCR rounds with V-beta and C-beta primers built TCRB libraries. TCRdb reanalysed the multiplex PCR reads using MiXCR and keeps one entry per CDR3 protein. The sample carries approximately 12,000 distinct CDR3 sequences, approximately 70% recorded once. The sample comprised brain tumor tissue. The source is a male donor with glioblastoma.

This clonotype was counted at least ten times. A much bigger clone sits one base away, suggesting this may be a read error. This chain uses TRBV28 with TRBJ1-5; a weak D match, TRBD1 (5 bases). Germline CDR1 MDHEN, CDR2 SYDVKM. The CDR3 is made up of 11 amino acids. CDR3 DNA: TGTACCAGCAGTTTCCAGGGGCCCCAGCATTTT. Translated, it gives CTSSFQGPQHF.

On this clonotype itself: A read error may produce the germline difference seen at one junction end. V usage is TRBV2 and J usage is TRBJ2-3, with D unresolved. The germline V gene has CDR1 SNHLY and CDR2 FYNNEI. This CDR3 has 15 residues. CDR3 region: CASGEGWSGTDTQYF. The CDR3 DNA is TGTGCCAGCGGTGAAGGCTGGAGTGGGACAGATACGCAGTATTTT.

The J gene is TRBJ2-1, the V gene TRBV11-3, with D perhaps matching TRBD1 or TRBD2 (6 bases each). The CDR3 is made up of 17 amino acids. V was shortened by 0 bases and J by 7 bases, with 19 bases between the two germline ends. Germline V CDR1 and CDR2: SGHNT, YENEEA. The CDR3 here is CASSLEGAGHGVNEQFF. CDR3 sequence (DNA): TGTGCCAGCAGCTTAGAGGGGGCGGGACACGGTGTGAATGAGCAGTTCTTC.

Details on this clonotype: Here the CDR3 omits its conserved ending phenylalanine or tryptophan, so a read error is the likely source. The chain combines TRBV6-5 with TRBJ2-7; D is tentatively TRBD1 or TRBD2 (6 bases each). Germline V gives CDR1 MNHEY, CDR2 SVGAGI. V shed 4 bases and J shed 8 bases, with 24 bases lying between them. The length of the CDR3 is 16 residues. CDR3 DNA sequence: TGTGCCAGCAGTTGCGCAAAACTTGGTGGGGGGCTCAAGCAGTACCTC. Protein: CASSCAKLGGGLKQYL.

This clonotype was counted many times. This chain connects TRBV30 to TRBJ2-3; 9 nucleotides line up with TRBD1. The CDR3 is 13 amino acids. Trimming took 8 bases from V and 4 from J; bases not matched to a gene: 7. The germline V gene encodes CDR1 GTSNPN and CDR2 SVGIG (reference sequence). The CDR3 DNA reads TGTGCCCTCGGGACAGGGCATGCAGATACGCAGTATTTT. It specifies CALGTGHADTQYF.

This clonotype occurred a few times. The CDR3 DNA sequence: TGTGCCACCAGCAGAGCGGGGCTAGCGGGAGACACAGATACGCAGTATTTT. Its translation is CATSRAGLAGDTDTQYF. The chain links TRBV15 to TRBJ2-3, with TRBD2 identical over 10 bases. CDR3 size: 17 residues. CDR1 and CDR2 (germline): LNHNV, YYDKDF (reference sequence). Trimming cost V 1 base and J 2 bases; bases outside gene matches: 6.

DNA of the CDR3: TGTGCCAGCAGTCGAGGACACGGCCAAGAGACCCAGTACTTC. It is translated as CASSRGHGQETQYF. The rearrangement links TRBV11-2 to TRBJ2-5; TRBD1 might be the D (5 bases). Germline V gene data show CDR1 as SGHAT and CDR2 as FQNNGV. This CDR3 has 14 residues. V shed 6 bases and J shed 1 base, with 12 bases lying between them.

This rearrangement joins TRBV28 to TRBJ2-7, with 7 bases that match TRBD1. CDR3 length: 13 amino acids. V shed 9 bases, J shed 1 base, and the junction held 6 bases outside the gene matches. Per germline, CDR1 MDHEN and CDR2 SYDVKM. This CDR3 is CASNRQGSYEQYV. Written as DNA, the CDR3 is TGTGCCAGTAACAGACAGGGATCCTACGAGCAGTACGTC.